A single sample is the source of the 29 T cell receptor beta chains below, sequenced in a study of blood T cell repertoires in COVID-19. Clones were sequenced by immunoSEQ multiplex PCR, and TCRdb holds only the in-frame ones, with some missing. The sample shows 250,000 to 400,000 clones, approximately 91% of them seen only once. Sequenced: PBMCs or T cells enriched from blood (not recorded which). These receptors originate from a man between 60 and 75 years old who had recovered from COVID-19.

This chain links TRBV11-2 with TRBJ1-2, with D unresolved. The V end was cut by 1 base, the J end by 4 bases, with 16 bases between. Germline V gene data show CDR1 as SGHAT and CDR2 as FQNNGV. CDR3 length: 16 residues. Here the CDR3 reads CASSLGVGGPLYGYTF. The DNA for the CDR3 is TGTGCCAGCAGCTTAGGAGTTGGAGGGCCACTCTATGGCTACACCTTC.

The chain has TRBV4-3 and TRBJ1-6; the D gene is possibly TRBD1 (6 bases). The length of the CDR3 is 17 residues. Per germline, CDR1 LGHNA and CDR2 YSLEER. Between the trimmed V and J ends, which lost 3 bases and 1 base, there was a span of 13 bases. The CDR3 is CASSQAGAGSYNSPLHF. CDR3 DNA: TGCGCCAGCAGCCAGGCAGGGGCTGGATCCTATAATTCACCCCTCCACTTT.

This chain uses TRBV3-1 (or the pseudogene TRBV3-2) with TRBJ2-1, with 12 bases aligning to TRBD2. Germline trimming cut 1 base from V and 6 bases from J; bases unmatched to any gene: 4. The CDR3 is 16 residues long. Germline V gives CDR1 LGHDT, CDR2 YNNKEL (reference sequence). CDR3 amino acids: CASSQVGLAGTNEQFF. CDR3 nucleotides: TGTGCCAGCAGCCAAGTAGGACTAGCGGGAACCAATGAGCAGTTCTTC.

The rearrangement joins TRBV7-9 to TRBJ2-2; D is possibly TRBD2 (6 bases). The CDR3 runs 16 residues. Germline CDR1 reads SEHNR; CDR2 reads FQNEAQ (reference sequence). The germline V and J ends were trimmed by 8 bases and 0 bases, with 16 bases remaining between them. Written as DNA, the CDR3 is TGTGCCAGCCCCAAAGCGGCGGGGCCGAACACCGGGGAGCTGTTTTTT. Translation: CASPKAAGPNTGELFF.

The chain carries TRBV29-1 and TRBJ1-2; possibly TRBD1 for D (6 bases). Germline V gives CDR1 SQVTM, CDR2 ANQGSEA. This CDR3 contains 14 residues. With 5 bases removed from V and 3 bases from J, the gap between germline ends came to 16 bases. This chain's CDR3 is CSVLPVQGYYGYTF. DNA of the CDR3: TGCAGCGTTCTCCCCGTCCAGGGGTACTATGGCTACACCTTC. The full variable domain, with the rest looked up from reference TRBV29-1 and TRBJ1-2, is SAVISQKPSRDICQRGTSLTIQCQVDSQVTMMFWYRQQPGQSLTLIATANQGSEATYESGFVIDKFPISRPNLTFSTLTVSNMSPEDSSIYLCSVLPVQGYYGYTFGSGTRLTVV.

This clone was detected once. Other DNA sequences within the sample encode an identical CDR3. This rearrangement joins TRBV4-3 to TRBJ1-2; possible D gene TRBD1, 6 bases. The ends were cut back, 0 bases at V and 5 bases at J, with 13 bases in the middle. Germline values: CDR1 LGHNA, CDR2 YSLEER. The CDR3 totals 15 residues. The CDR3 sequence: CASSQEDRLNYGYTF. CDR3 bases: TGCGCCAGCAGCCAAGAAGACAGGCTTAATTATGGCTACACCTTC.

The sample holds a few counts of this clone. The rearrangement joins TRBV24-1 to TRBJ1-5; the D gene is possibly TRBD1 (6 bases). This CDR3 comprises 15 residues. Trimming shortened V by 3 bases and J by 7 bases, and 15 bases separated the two germline ends. Germline V gene data show CDR1 as KGHDR and CDR2 as SFDVKD. The CDR3 DNA sequence: TGTGCCACCAGTGATACGACGGGGGGGGGCCAGCCCCAGCATTTT. As protein: CATSDTTGGGQPQHF.

DNA for the CDR3: TGTGCCGCCAGACTAGCGGGAGAATACGAGCAGTACTTC. It encodes CAARLAGEYEQYF. The rearrangement uses TRBV6-5 and TRBJ2-7, with 12 bases that match TRBD2. The CDR3 runs to 13 residues. Germline CDR1 is MNHEY and CDR2 is SVGAGI. V shed 11 bases, J shed 4 bases, and the junction held 6 bases outside the gene matches.

V is TRBV25-1 and J is TRBJ2-7, with a tentative D call TRBD2 (6 bases). The V end lost 3 bases, the J end lost 0 bases, and 15 bases lay between the germline ends. The CDR3 covers 16 residues. Germline values: CDR1 MGHDK, CDR2 SYGVNS. In nucleotides, the CDR3 is TGTGCCAGCAGTGATACCGGGGGAACCAGCTCCTACGAGCAGTACTTC. It specifies CASSDTGGTSSYEQYF.

V is TRBV19 and J is TRBJ2-5; TRBD2 matches 11 bases. J was trimmed by 1 base and V by 8 bases; bases with no gene match: 6. The germline V gene encodes CDR1 LNHDA and CDR2 SQIVND (reference sequence). This CDR3 contains 15 residues. CDR3 coding DNA: TGTGCCAGTCTCCCTAGCGGGAGGCTCCAAGAGACCCAGTACTTC. Translated, it gives CASLPSGRLQETQYF.

The chain carries TRBV29-1 and TRBJ2-7, with 11 bases fitting TRBD2. CDR3 length: 14 residues. V gave up 7 bases and J gave up 2 bases; unmatched junction bases: 7. In germline, CDR1 is SQVTM, CDR2 ANQGSEA. In DNA form, the CDR3 reads TGCAGCGCAAGACTAGCGGGACTTGCCTACGAGCAGTACTTC. Amino acids: CSARLAGLAYEQYF.

The chain links TRBV18 to TRBJ2-3; D remains ambiguous. The CDR3 has 14 amino acids. V was cut by 3 bases and J by 0 bases, with 7 bases left in between. Germline V lookup: CDR1 KGHSH, CDR2 LQKENI. This chain's CDR3 is CASSPTLSTDTQYF. CDR3 nucleotide sequence: TGTGCCAGCTCACCTACTCTCAGCACAGATACGCAGTATTTT.

This CDR3 reads CASSLLTGNYEQYF. CDR3 nucleotide sequence: TGTGCCAGCAGCCTACTGACAGGAAATTACGAGCAGTACTTC. The chain uses TRBV7-2 and TRBJ2-7; perhaps TRBD1 as D (6 bases). Trimming removed 5 bases from V and 4 bases from J, with 15 bases in between. The CDR3 consists of 14 residues. The germline CDR1 and CDR2 sequences are SGHTA and FQGNSA.

The gene calls are TRBV27 and TRBJ1-2; TRBD1 might be the D (5 bases). CDR1 is MNHEY, CDR2 SMNVEV, per germline (reference sequence). Deletions cut 5 bases from V and 2 bases from J, with 12 bases between. The CDR3 is 14 residues long. The CDR3 is CASSRAGFNYGYTF. The CDR3 DNA sequence: TGTGCCAGCAGTCGCGCAGGGTTCAACTATGGCTACACCTTC.

The chain employs TRBV25-1 and TRBJ1-6; no clear D. Germline-derived CDR1 and CDR2 are MGHDK and SYGVNS. The CDR3 spans 13 residues. V lost 3 bases, J lost 4 bases, and 4 bases lay in between. This CDR3 is CASSDAYNSPLHF. The CDR3 coding sequence is TGTGCCAGCAGTGATGCGTATAATTCACCCCTCCACTTT. Using reference TRBV25-1 and TRBJ1-6 for the parts outside the CDR3, the full variable domain is EADIYQTPRYLVIGTGKKITLECSQTMGHDKMYWYQQDPGMELHLIHYSYGVNSTEKGDLSSESTVSRIRTEHFPLTLESARPSHTSQYLCASSDAYNSPLHFGNGTRLTVT.

The chain has TRBV20-1 and TRBJ2-1, with D perhaps matching TRBD1 (6 bases). Germline CDR1 reads DFQATT; CDR2 reads SNEGSKA (reference sequence). The CDR3 runs to 11 residues. V lost 3 bases and J 8 bases, leaving 8 bases between the germline ends. The CDR3 is CSARDSYEQFF. The CDR3 DNA reads as TGCAGTGCTAGGGACAGCTATGAGCAGTTCTTC.

The chain carries TRBV24-1 and TRBJ2-1; 10 bases map to TRBD1. This CDR3 comprises 14 residues. V shed 9 bases, J shed 7 bases, and the junction held 8 bases outside the gene matches. The germline gives CDR1 KGHDR, CDR2 SFDVKD. CDR3 sequence: CATSGTGVWNEQFF. As DNA, the CDR3 is TGTGCCACCTCTGGGACAGGGGTATGGAATGAGCAGTTCTTC.

The chain couples TRBV5-1 to TRBJ1-3, with D unclear. The V end lost 2 bases, the J end lost 0 bases, and 6 bases lay between the germline ends. The CDR3 is 14 residues long. Germline CDR1 is SGHRS and CDR2 is YFSETQ. The CDR3 region has the DNA TGCGCCAGCAGCTTTTCCGGCTCTGGAAACACCATATATTTT. Protein: CASSFSGSGNTIYF.

The V call is TRBV28, the J call TRBJ2-4; possibly TRBD1 for D (6 bases). V was shortened by 7 bases and J by 1 base, with 17 bases between the two germline ends. Germline V gene data show CDR1 as MDHEN and CDR2 as SYDVKM. This CDR3 contains 16 residues. CDR3 bases: TGTGCCAGCAAGAACTCGGCAGGGGCGGCCAAAAACATTCAGTACTTC. Protein sequence: CASKNSAGAAKNIQYF.

The chain recombines TRBV7-9 with TRBJ2-3; D gene ambiguous. This CDR3 is built from 15 residues. V lost 1 base to trimming and J lost 3 bases, with 11 bases between them. Germline V gene data show CDR1 as SEHNR and CDR2 as FQNEAQ (reference sequence). CDR3 sequence (DNA): TGTGCCAGCAGCTTAGGGGCAGAGAGTACAGATACGCAGTATTTT. As protein: CASSLGAESTDTQYF.

This clone was seen once. The chain employs TRBV6-5 and TRBJ2-1; weak D call: TRBD1 (6 bases). From germline, CDR1 is MNHEY and CDR2 SVGAGI. The CDR3 consists of 14 residues. The V end was cut by 7 bases, the J end by 0 bases, with 10 bases between. CDR3 region: CASKVDSSYNEQFF. The CDR3 DNA follows: TGTGCCAGCAAAGTGGACAGCTCCTACAATGAGCAGTTCTTC.

CDR3: CASSYSTGAQETQYF. CDR3 nucleotides: TGCGCCAGCAGCTACTCGACAGGAGCTCAAGAGACCCAGTACTTC. V and J are TRBV5-1 and TRBJ2-5; D is possibly TRBD1 (6 bases). The V end was cut by 3 bases, the J end by 2 bases, with 14 bases between. The CDR3 totals 15 residues. Germline V gives CDR1 SGHRS, CDR2 YFSETQ.

The CDR3 region is CASSLAPGQELFF. The CDR3 bases are TGTGCCAGCAGCTTAGCCCCGGGACAGGAACTGTTTTTT. The rearrangement joins TRBV7-9 to TRBJ1-4, with 8 bases aligning to TRBD1. Germline V CDR1 and CDR2: SEHNR, FQNEAQ (reference sequence). This CDR3 comprises 13 residues. Germline trimming cut 0 bases from V and 12 bases from J; bases unmatched to any gene: 3.

The chain combines TRBV10-1 with TRBJ2-1, with 9 nucleotides matching TRBD2. Looked up from germline, CDR1 is WNHNN and CDR2 is SYGVQD (reference sequence). The CDR3 extends over 15 amino acids. Trimming at V came to 3 bases and at J to 7 bases, leaving 7 bases not matched to a gene. DNA of the CDR3: TGCGCCAGCAGTGACGCGGCGGGAGGGAGGAATGAGCAGTTCTTC. Translation: CASSDAAGGRNEQFF.

The rearrangement uses TRBV6-7 and TRBJ2-1; 8 nucleotides match TRBD2. TRBV6-7 is an open reading frame, and its role is uncertain. Unmatched junction bases numbered 7, after V lost 5 bases and J lost 4 bases. CDR3 size: 15 residues. The CDR3 protein is CASSPPPGGYNEQFF. The CDR3 DNA is TGTGCCAGCAGTCCCCCCCCGGGGGGGTACAATGAGCAGTTCTTC.

The table lists this clone with a few counts. CDR3 bases: TGTGCCAGCAGTTTAGGGGGGGAAGTCACCAGCCAAGAGACCCAGTACTTC. Translated: CASSLGGEVTSQETQYF. The chain is built from TRBV28 and TRBJ2-5, with 7 bases aligning to TRBD2. V was pared by 2 bases and J by 1 base, with 10 bases of the junction left unmatched. This CDR3 has 17 residues. CDR1 is MDHEN, CDR2 SYDVKM, per germline. The variable domain in full, completed from reference TRBV28 and TRBJ2-5, reads DVKVTQSSRYLVKRTGEKVFLECVQDMDHENMFWYRQDPGLGLRLIYFSYDVKMKEKGDIPEGYSVSREKKERFSLILESASTNQTSMYLCASSLGGEVTSQETQYFGPGTRLLVL.

V usage is TRBV5-4 and J usage is TRBJ2-1; the D is unclear. Germline-derived CDR1 and CDR2 are SGHNT and YYREEE (reference sequence). The CDR3 has 13 amino acids. The ends were cut back, 4 bases at V and 4 bases at J, with 9 bases in the middle. CDR3 coding DNA: TGTGCCAGCAGCAAGGAGAATTACAATGAGCAGTTCTTC. Translated: CASSKENYNEQFF.

V usage is TRBV7-2 and J usage is TRBJ2-7; D may be TRBD1 (6 bases). This CDR3 comprises 13 residues. CDR1 SGHTA and CDR2 FQGNSA come from the germline V gene. The V end lost 0 bases, the J end lost 3 bases, and 6 bases lay between the germline ends. CDR3 region: CASSLARGYEQYF. The CDR3 DNA reads as TGTGCCAGCAGCTTAGCCAGGGGCTACGAGCAGTACTTC.

This chain links TRBV7-2 with TRBJ2-3; 7 bases line up with TRBD2. The CDR3 consists of 15 residues. V gave up 2 bases and J gave up 0 bases; unmatched junction bases: 2. Germline lookup yields CDR1 SGHTA and CDR2 FQGNSA. The CDR3 DNA follows: TGTGCCAGCAGCTTATGGGGGGGTAGCACAGATACGCAGTATTTT. This sequence encodes CASSLWGGSTDTQYF.